This T cell receptor (beta chain) was captured in a study of cytomegalovirus exposure and HLA in healthy donors (dated by TCRdb to 2017 to 2019). Regarding the study in general: In an earlier analysis of approximately 640 of the donors, 250 to 350 Gb of sequence data and 117 million unique TCR beta sequences from about 190 million T cells were reported. Of the 350 to 400 genotyped donors, 81% fell in the genetic ancestry cluster associated with self-reported Caucasian donors. To decide whether each TCR beta V gene segment behaved as functional or pseudogenic, an earlier analysis of some 580 of the donors relied on high-throughput TCR beta sequencing. Every discovery cohort repertoire had been produced on one sequencing platform. Among roughly 370 genotyped donors of the cohort, an average of approximately 250,000 unique TCR beta nucleotide sequences were sequenced per donor, roughly 20% of them non-productive. Genome-wide SNP genotypes for about three fifths of the roughly 670 donors were used in a later genetic analysis, which treated that subset as a discovery cohort. The number of typed donors differed by locus: about 620-640 for A, B, C, DRB1 and DQB1; 500 to 550 for DQA1; around 580 for DPA1; and roughly 450 for DPB1. The study profiled the T cell repertoires of around 700 subjects by immunosequencing and related them to cytomegalovirus serostatus. Donor age, sex, ethnicity and CMV serostatus were compiled together with the repertoire data. Both class I and class II loci were covered by HLA typing, at four-digit resolution. In addition to the first cohort of 650 to 800 subjects, a separate validation cohort of approximately 110 different subjects was used. Roughly five DR-DQ haplotypes were handled as single units for association and clustering, since linkage in the cohort was strong. High-throughput TCR immunosequencing, statistical association of individual TCRs with disease status, and machine learning were combined to predict cytomegalovirus infection status. The study was designed to test whether signatures of past pathogen exposure could be identified by cataloging public T cell receptors. In a later analysis, previously published TCR beta repertoires from fewer than 750 donors were re-analyzed and high-resolution HLA genotyping was added so that TCR occurrence patterns could be studied. About 320 gigabases of sequencing data and around 87 million unique TCR sequences were included in an early release covering roughly 700 HLA-typed donors. The later analysis used no new phenotypic data to find candidate immune exposures, relying instead on TCR beta sequences and their occurrence across donors.

As for this clone: Its recognized antigen is unknown. Base qualities are missing; no much larger clone stands one base away.

Library preparation was by the immunoSEQ multiplex PCR assay. For the multiplex PCR, a mixture combining 60 forward primers for TCR Vbeta segments and 13 reverse primers for TCR Jbeta segments was used. Amplification of the CDR3 region of rearranged TCR beta genes was performed with a multiplex PCR assay on genomic DNA. The Illumina HiSeq System was used to sequence the amplified TCR beta libraries as 87-base-pair reads. The original methods were these. A later analysis tallied 80 million to 95 million unique TCR beta chains across the approximately 670 repertoires, and 10 million to 11 million of those chains were shared by two or more donors. To remove PCR and sequencing errors, raw reads were error-corrected and collapsed into unique sequences using a nearest-neighbor algorithm that merged closely related sequences. CDR3 sequences were aligned to IMGT reference sequences to assign V, D and J gene segments. For a sequence to be retained, a match of at least six nucleotides was required to both a V gene segment and a J gene segment. Rearrangements were called productive when the CDR3 lacked stop codons and stayed in frame with V and J; all others were non-productive. CDR3 was defined by IMGT convention, running from the second conserved V-encoded cysteine to the conserved J-encoded phenylalanine. In an earlier analysis of roughly 580 of the donors, sequences lacking an unambiguous match to a single V gene segment were excluded. In an earlier analysis of approximately 590 of the donors, V segments were called functional above 56.7% productive rearrangements and were called segregating when the between-donor standard deviation exceeded 5%. A statistical classification framework was built to diagnose cytomegalovirus status from the catalog of TCR beta chain sequences. V and J gene assignment, in a later analysis, came from comparing TCR nucleotide sequences with IMGT/GENE-DB human TR gene sequences. Using the TCRdist pipeline, a later analysis assigned CDR3 sequences along with most-parsimonious VDJ recombination scenarios. A later analysis defined each TCR beta chain by its CDR3 amino acid sequence plus V-gene family, and excluded reads lacking a unique V-gene family. A later analysis removed nearly 600 highly shared, low-generation-probability nucleotide sequences to deal with suspected cross-contamination and a sequencing artifact. For each public chain, a later analysis derived a clonal expansion index from normalized ranks of inferred template counts within each repertoire. Generation probabilities in a later analysis came from a VDJ recombination model fitted to out-of-frame rearrangements, and those results were checked against IGoR. A later analysis scored TCR-TCR, TCR-HLA and TCR-CMV co-occurrence with hypergeometric tests, applying a repertoire-size bias correction to TCR pairs. To estimate false discovery rates, a later analysis permuted the HLA or CMV assignments 20 times. A later analysis grouped co-occurring TCRs with DBSCAN, adding TCRdist sequence similarity when clustering within HLA-allele-positive subsets. For co-occurrence clustering, repertoires with fewer than 30,000 or more than 120,000 public chains were excluded, along with roughly 5 repertoires with anomalous nucleotide sharing. In its TCRdb copy, this immuneACCESS table keeps in-frame sequences only and misses some clones. Where compared with another copy, unresolved V genes explain less than half of these, and the others have no known cause. The V and J calls and clone size were taken over from that table, and D and trimming were inferred from the DNA. In all, the sample holds about 98,000 clones, and around 80% of those were seen once. Of the sample, roughly 1.5% is held by the ten largest clones.

Study-wide conclusions, independent of this receptor: According to a later genetic analysis, donors in an Asian-associated ancestry cluster had fewer N-insertions in productive TCRs than the roughly 700-donor mean. Presence/absence analyses assumed roughly uniform sequencing depth across donors, an assumption that may not hold. Because counts were too low, fewer than 20 rarely observed V segments, including chromosome 9 orphons, were excluded from the earlier analysis of fewer than 650 of the donors. According to a later analysis, parvovirus B19, influenza, CMV and Epstein-Barr virus appeared linked to several top co-occurrence clusters. An earlier analysis of several hundred of the donors showed that most TCR beta V segments appeared in productive rearrangements either about 87% or about 30% of the time, which broadly matched IMGT annotations. Because some donors lacked HLA typing at each locus, the association tests relied only on the typed subset. The cohort was sequenced for TCR beta chains only, and without alpha or paired-chain data the features that could be detected were limited. The authors suggested that the approach could potentially be generalized to other disease states and immunological phenotypes. Some IMGT-functional V segments, including TRBV6-2 and TRBV6-3, could not be distinguished by the 87-base-pair reads and were therefore excluded. A group of highly shared sequence variants was considered likely to be a technical artifact of the sequencing pipeline. In a later genetic analysis, a missense DCLRE1C variant was associated with V-gene and J-gene trimming of TCR beta chains, and the association was replicated in an independent cohort. In a later analysis, HLA-associated TCR beta chains were found to be more clonally expanded and to have lower generation probabilities than equally common non-associated chains. A further reported finding was that TCR beta sequences accurately predicted the HLA-A and HLA-B alleles for most subjects in the first cohort. A later analysis found that most CMV-associated TCR beta chains appeared HLA-restricted, with HLA associations seemingly driven largely by CMV exposure. Linkage disequilibrium might explain the correlated functional status among segregating V segments, but an unknown experimental factor could not be ruled out. In vitro tests confirmed that a few of the cytomegalovirus-associated TCR beta chains recognize cytomegalovirus antigens. In both the original and validation cohorts, the classifier was reported to diagnose cytomegalovirus status with high specificity and sensitivity. The study listed approximately 160 TCR beta chains as associated with cytomegalovirus. When HLA alleles, especially DR and DQ, strongly co-occurred, TCR associations were difficult to assign to individual alleles. In a later analysis, TCR association rates were found to vary across HLA loci, with the most associated TCRs seen for DRB1 alleles and the fewest for HLA-C alleles. The only immune exposure information available for the cohort was CMV serostatus. Across donors, most TCR sequences were observed very rarely, whereas some public TCRs were present in many individuals. A later analysis associated some 17,000 TCR beta sequences with specific HLA alleles at a false discovery rate of 0.05.

Germline trimming amounts to 7 bases on V and 3 bases on J, with 8 as the count of junction bases outside the gene matches. The CDR3 runs 15 amino acids, cysteine and phenylalanine included. Solely the CDR3 DNA is kept, with 45 bases framed from the first base. CDR1 and CDR2 are read off the germline V gene (reference sequence) as SEHNR and FQNEAQ. In total, approximately 610 healthy bone marrow donors made up the cohort. Cohort members were all nominally healthy when sampled, although unrecorded immune exposures were likely present. The donor was CMV seronegative and was included in the group of 352 seronegative cohort members. A peripheral blood sample was provided by each donor, and peripheral blood mononuclear cells were used for TCR beta sequencing. Genomic DNA extraction from the blood cell samples was performed with the Qiagen DNeasy Blood Extraction Kit.

This chain is built from TRBV7-9 and TRBJ2-7; 11 bases in the junction line up with TRBD1. The material sequenced was PBMCs. The source is a man aged 35 to 55 in good health and CMV-seronegative. DNA sequence: TGTGCCAGCACCCCGGGACAGGGGGGAGTCTACGAGCAGTACTTC. Its coded protein is CASTPGQGGVYEQYF. Here the CDR3 is joined to the reference TRBV7-9 and TRBJ2-7 genes, and the full variable domain is: DTGVSQNPRHKITKRGQNVTFRCDPISEHNRLYWYRQTLGQGPEFLTYFQNEAQLEKSRLLSDRFSAERPKGSFSTLEIQRTEQGDSAMYLCASTPGQGGVYEQYFGPGTRLTVT.